This T cell receptor (beta chain) came from a study of cytomegalovirus exposure and HLA in healthy donors. Study-level information: Researchers previously reported finding just under 120 million unique TCR beta sequences from 170 million or so T cells.

Note on this clone: Its antigen is not identified.

CDR1 and CDR2 from the germline V gene are MDHEN and SYDVKM. V shed 8 bases, J shed 1 base, and the junction held 10 bases outside the gene matches. The CDR3 is 15 residues long. PCR involved 60 Vbeta and 13 Jbeta primers. TCRdb's copy holds only in-frame clones and misses some; the assay was immunoSEQ multiplex PCR. The data hold 40,000 to 45,000 clones, with roughly 77% observed a single time. Study conclusions and caveats: Among TCR sequences, most were rare, though some public TCRs appeared in many donors. It was reported in a later analysis that an Asian-associated ancestry cluster showed fewer N-insertions than the roughly 620-donor mean. Rates of TCR association differed by HLA locus in a later analysis, with DRB1 highest and HLA-C lowest.

V is TRBV28 and J is TRBJ1-1; 7 nucleotides align to TRBD1. The clonotype was recovered from a man between 25 and 39 years old in good health and CMV-seronegative. The sequenced material came from PBMCs. The chain's CDR3 is CASYSRGGGNTEAFF. As DNA, the CDR3 is TGTGCCAGCTACTCACGAGGGGGCGGGAACACTGAAGCTTTCTTT. Using reference TRBV28 and TRBJ1-1 for the parts outside the CDR3, the full variable domain is DVKVTQSSRYLVKRTGEKVFLECVQDMDHENMFWYRQDPGLGLRLIYFSYDVKMKEKGDIPEGYSVSREKKERFSLILESASTNQTSMYLCASYSRGGGNTEAFFGQGTRLTVV.